This entry lists 31 T cell receptor beta chains sequenced from one sample in a study of T cells in Graves' hyperthyroidism and ophthalmopathy. There were TCR beta CDR3 regions amplified from RNA transcripts. The study used the HTBI primer set for a first-round RT-PCR of the TCR CDR3. TCRdb reanalysed the multiplex PCR reads using MiXCR and keeps one entry per CDR3 protein. The table records roughly 570,000 distinct CDR3 sequences, around 14% of them present only once. Sequencing was performed on blood. These receptors were taken from a woman under 40 with Graves' hyperthyroidism.

This clonotype has a count of ten or more. The CDR3, as DNA: TGTGCCAGCAGCTTGGCCCTTGATACCCGTGAAGCTTTCTTT. Protein: CASSLALDTREAFF. The chain recombines TRBV5-6 with TRBJ1-1; unclear D gene. Germline values: CDR1 SGHDT, CDR2 YYEEEE. This CDR3 is built from 14 residues. V was trimmed by 0 bases and J by 7 bases, leaving 13 bases between them.

Many counts were recorded for this clonotype. This chain joins TRBV20-1 and TRBJ1-6; D is undetermined. V lost 2 bases, J lost 0 bases, and 5 bases lay in between. Germline loops: CDR1 DFQATT, CDR2 SNEGSKA (reference sequence). This CDR3 comprises 14 residues. The CDR3 loop is CSARTDSYNSPLHF. CDR3 DNA: TGCAGTGCTAGAACCGACTCCTATAATTCACCCCTCCACTTT.

V gene TRBV7-2 combines with J gene TRBJ1-2; TRBD1 matches 9 bases. The CDR3 sequence is 15 residues long. Unmatched junction bases numbered 5, after V lost 3 bases and J lost 3 bases. The germline gives CDR1 SGHTA, CDR2 FQGNSA. In DNA, the CDR3 is TGTGCCAGCAGCTTCTCCGGGACAGGGTACTATGGCTACACCTTC. Protein product: CASSFSGTGYYGYTF.

This clonotype was recorded many times. The chain uses TRBV27 and TRBJ2-1; TRBD2 aligns across 8 bases. CDR3 size: 15 residues. The V segment lost 2 bases and the J segment 7 bases; nucleotides outside the gene matches: 7. Per germline, CDR1 MNHEY and CDR2 SMNVEV (reference sequence). The CDR3 spells CASSLPGLDWNEQFF. DNA for the CDR3: TGTGCCAGCAGTTTACCGGGACTAGACTGGAATGAGCAGTTCTTC.

The chain couples TRBV19 to TRBJ2-6; TRBD1 agrees at 7 bases. V was pared by 5 bases and J by 1 base, with 8 bases of the junction left unmatched. From germline, CDR1 is LNHDA and CDR2 SQIVND (reference sequence). This CDR3 is 17 amino acids long. The CDR3 region has the DNA TGTGCCAGTAGTCCTCGACAGGGATATTCTGGGGCCAACGTCCTGACTTTC. Residues: CASSPRQGYSGANVLTF. The full variable domain, its missing parts supplied by reference TRBV19 and TRBJ2-6, is DGGITQSPKYLFRKEGQNVTLSCEQNLNHDAMYWYRQDPGQGLRLIYYSQIVNDFQKGDIAEGYSVSREKKESFPLTVTSAQKNPTAFYLCASSPRQGYSGANVLTFGAGSRLTVL.

Points on this clonotype: A much larger clone is a single base away; this may be a read error. The V and J genes are TRBV4-2 and TRBJ2-7; 9 bases align to TRBD2. Germline-derived CDR1 and CDR2 are LGHNA and YNFKEQ. The CDR3 contains 16 residues. The CDR3 region is CAGSQDPTSGPYEQYF. The CDR3 DNA is TGTGCCGGCAGCCAAGATCCGACTAGCGGACCCTACGAGCAGTACTTC.

This clonotype showed up many times. This chain connects TRBV28 to TRBJ2-5, with 8 bases aligning to TRBD2. Germline CDR1 is MDHEN and CDR2 is SYDVKM. The length of the CDR3 is 16 residues. V trimming: 2 bases; J trimming: 2 bases; junction bases outside the gene matches: 7. The CDR3 region is CASSLPSGLLQETQYF. As DNA, the CDR3 is TGTGCCAGCAGTTTACCTAGCGGGTTACTTCAAGAGACCCAGTACTTC.

The chain combines TRBV27 with TRBJ1-1; D is perhaps TRBD1 (5 bases). Trimming cost V 3 bases and J 4 bases, with 9 bases left between them. This CDR3 is built from 13 residues. Looked up from germline, CDR1 is MNHEY and CDR2 is SMNVEV (reference sequence). The CDR3 loop is CASSFDGGTEAFF. The CDR3 DNA reads as TGTGCCAGCAGTTTTGATGGGGGCACTGAAGCTTTCTTT.

This clonotype was picked up a small number of times. The chain has TRBV20-1 and TRBJ1-5, with 9 bases aligning to TRBD1. The CDR3 covers 17 residues. Losses at the gene ends were 0 bases for V and 0 bases for J; bases not matched to a gene: 6. Germline-derived CDR1 and CDR2 are DFQATT and SNEGSKA (reference sequence). CDR3 region: CSARDLDRGSSNQPQHF. In DNA form, the CDR3 reads TGCAGTGCTAGAGATCTGGACAGGGGAAGTAGCAATCAGCCCCAGCATTTT.

This clonotype has a count of ten or more. The chain joins TRBV2 to TRBJ2-2; no definite D call. The germline V gene encodes CDR1 SNHLY and CDR2 FYNNEI. The CDR3 is made up of 14 amino acids. The V end was cut by 1 base, the J end by 5 bases, with 8 bases between. The DNA of the CDR3 is TGTGCCAGCAGTGAAGAGGCAGTTACCGGGGAGCTGTTTTTT. Translation gives CASSEEAVTGELFF.

The CDR3 DNA reads as TGTGCCAGCAGCCCCAGCACCCCCGGCACAGATACGCAGTATTTT. Protein product: CASSPSTPGTDTQYF. V and J are TRBV6-1 and TRBJ2-3; D is unclear. The CDR3 covers 15 residues. V lost 6 bases and J lost 1, with 14 bases in between. Germline assignment: CDR1 MNHNS and CDR2 SASEGT.

The rearrangement uses TRBV6-1 and TRBJ2-1, with D perhaps TRBD1 or TRBD2 (5 bases each). V was trimmed by 6 bases and J by 5 bases, leaving 11 bases between them. The CDR3 is made up of 13 amino acids. Germline V gene lookup returns CDR1 MNHNS and CDR2 SASEGT. The CDR3 protein is CASSFGTDNEQFF. CDR3 in DNA: TGTGCCAGCAGCTTTGGGACGGACAATGAGCAGTTCTTC.

This clonotype appeared many times. The chain recombines TRBV5-1 with TRBJ2-2; 9 bases line up with TRBD1. The CDR3 runs 15 residues. CDR1 and CDR2 (germline): SGHRS, YFSETQ. V dropped 3 bases and J dropped 8; count of bases not matched to a gene: 8. The CDR3 here is CASSSSTGGWGELFF. The DNA for the CDR3 is TGCGCCAGCAGCTCATCGACAGGGGGATGGGGGGAGCTGTTTTTT.

In its sample, this clonotype was seen many times. The genes are TRBV30 and TRBJ1-4; TRBD1 matches 11 bases. The germline V gene encodes CDR1 GTSNPN and CDR2 SVGIG (reference sequence). Trimming removed 2 bases from V and 7 bases from J; junction bases left unmatched: 6. This CDR3 has 15 residues. Here the CDR3 reads CAWSYGGTGGEKLFF. The CDR3 DNA reads TGTGCCTGGAGTTACGGGGGGACAGGGGGTGAAAAACTGTTTTTT.

This clonotype appeared many times. The chain recombines TRBV7-9 with TRBJ2-3; a possible D gene is TRBD2 (6 bases). V lost 0 bases and J lost 5, with 9 bases in between. This CDR3 contains 14 residues. Germline-derived CDR1 and CDR2 are SEHNR and FQNEAQ (reference sequence). The CDR3 sequence: CASSLALGGDTQYF. The CDR3 DNA is TGTGCCAGCAGCTTAGCGCTGGGGGGAGATACGCAGTATTTT.

The sample holds many counts of this clonotype. This chain connects TRBV7-2 to TRBJ2-3; D is uncertain. Germline V gene lookup returns CDR1 SGHTA and CDR2 FQGNSA. V shed 2 bases and J shed 2 bases, with 5 bases lying between them. CDR3 length equals 13 residues. The CDR3 here is CASSLMPTDTQYF. The CDR3 coding sequence is TGTGCCAGCAGCTTAATGCCCACAGATACGCAGTATTTT.

The genes are TRBV20-1 and TRBJ2-1; 9 bases align to TRBD2. Germline V gene data show CDR1 as DFQATT and CDR2 as SNEGSKA (reference sequence). This CDR3 comprises 14 residues. The V segment lost 7 bases and the J segment 3 bases; nucleotides outside the gene matches: 7. The CDR3 protein is CSVQAGGIYNEQFF. DNA of the CDR3: TGCAGTGTTCAAGCGGGGGGTATCTACAATGAGCAGTTCTTC.

This clonotype was observed a few times. V is TRBV7-3 and J is TRBJ2-3; 7 nucleotides align to TRBD2. This CDR3 spans 15 amino acids. Germline V lookup: CDR1 SGHTA, CDR2 FQGTGA. With V trimmed by 4 bases and J by 0 bases, 4 bases remained unmatched. This CDR3 is CASSYGGGSTDTQYF. In DNA form, the CDR3 reads TGTGCCAGCAGCTATGGCGGGGGAAGCACAGATACGCAGTATTTT.

V and J are TRBV7-3 and TRBJ2-3; D is perhaps TRBD1 (6 bases). V was trimmed by 4 bases and J by 5 bases, leaving 13 bases between them. CDR3 length: 14 residues. Germline V gives CDR1 SGHTA, CDR2 FQGTGA. The CDR3 is CASSWDTVGDTQYF. The CDR3 DNA is TGTGCCAGCAGCTGGGACACGGTGGGAGATACGCAGTATTTT.

In this sample, this clonotype turned up many times. This chain joins TRBV12-3 or TRBV12-4 and TRBJ2-4; D is unresolved. V lost 6 bases and J 13 bases, leaving 13 bases between the germline ends. The CDR3 spans 11 residues. DNA for the CDR3: TGTGCCAGCAGCCTATACAGCTACCAGTACTTC. Translation gives CASSLYSYQYF.

Notes on this clonotype: A much larger clone is a single base away; this may be a read error. The chain recombines TRBV3-1 with TRBJ1-2; D is perhaps TRBD1 (6 bases). Trimming stripped 3 bases from V and 2 bases from J, with 13 bases between. The CDR3 contains 15 residues. Looked up from germline, CDR1 is LGHDT and CDR2 is YNNKEL (reference sequence). The CDR3 sequence: CASSQAGHGNYGYTF. The CDR3 DNA is TGTGCCAGCAGCCAGGCGGGACACGGAAACTATGGCTACACCTTC.

This clonotype was seen more than once but under ten times. An end of the junction differs from the germline gene, which may be a read error. V and J are TRBV6-2 or TRBV6-3 and TRBJ2-1; a possible D gene is TRBD2 (5 bases). Germline loops: CDR1 MNHEY, CDR2 SVGEGT. There are 18 residues in the CDR3. This CDR3 is CASSYSKASGYSYNGQFF. The CDR3 DNA sequence: TGTGCCAGCAGTTACTCGAAGGCGAGCGGCTACTCCTACAATGGGCAGTTCTTC.

This clonotype was observed many times. This chain links TRBV3-1 with TRBJ2-1; D is possibly TRBD1 (5 bases). This CDR3 has 15 residues. V lost 1 base and J lost 7, with 14 bases in between. Germline lookup yields CDR1 LGHDT and CDR2 YNNKEL (reference sequence). CDR3 DNA: TGTGCCAGCAGCCAAGTCGTCCAGGGCTCGAATGAGCAGTTCTTC. Its protein product is CASSQVVQGSNEQFF.

This clonotype was found many times. This chain connects TRBV14 to TRBJ1-1; D gene uncertain. The CDR3 totals 13 residues. The ends were cut back, 1 base at V and 0 bases at J, with 3 bases in the middle. Germline assignment: CDR1 SGHDN and CDR2 FVKESK. CDR3 amino acids: CASSQAMNTEAFF. The DNA of the CDR3 is TGTGCCAGCAGCCAAGCTATGAACACTGAAGCTTTCTTT.

This clonotype has a count of ten or more. DNA of the CDR3: TGCAGCGTGGATTTGGAGGGTTTAGGTGAGCAGTTCTTC. This gives the protein CSVDLEGLGEQFF. The chain has TRBV29-1 and TRBJ2-1, with D possibly TRBD2 on 6 matching bases. Trimming took 6 bases from V and 9 from J, leaving 18 bases between them. This CDR3 comprises 13 residues. CDR1 is SQVTM and CDR2 is ANQGSEA in the germline V gene.

This clonotype was detected many times. The V call is TRBV30, the J call TRBJ2-7; the D call may be TRBD1 or TRBD2 (5 bases each). The CDR3 consists of 13 residues. The germline V and J ends were trimmed by 8 bases and 4 bases, with 18 bases remaining between them. Germline V CDR1 and CDR2: GTSNPN, SVGIG (reference sequence). The CDR3 DNA sequence: TGTGCCAGATCACCCGCCGAGGGGTACGAGCAGTACTTC. Translation gives CARSPAEGYEQYF.

About this clonotype itself: The junction shows a germline mismatch at one end, possibly a read error. The DNA of the CDR3 is TGTGCCAGCAGCCCCCTTGTGGCATGGGGCATTCAGTACTTC. Its protein is CASSPLVAWGIQYF. The chain is built from TRBV5-1 and TRBJ2-4; the D is unclear. This CDR3 is built from 14 residues. Germline V gene lookup returns CDR1 SGHRS and CDR2 YFSETQ.

This clonotype was picked up many times. One end of the junction fails to match germline, which may point to a read error. This rearrangement joins TRBV5-1 to TRBJ2-7, with TRBD1 matching over 7 bases. CDR1 is SGHRS and CDR2 is YFSETQ in the germline V gene. The CDR3 sequence is 12 residues long. This CDR3 is CASSRDSYEQYF. The CDR3 nucleotides are TGTGCCAGCAGTCGGGACAGCTACGAGCAGTACTTC.

The table lists this clonotype with a few counts. V gene TRBV4-1 combines with J gene TRBJ1-2; TRBD1 aligns across 7 bases. The V gene end was trimmed by 3 bases and the J gene end by 3 bases; junction bases not matched to a gene: 7. The CDR3 runs 15 residues. From germline, CDR1 is MGHRA and CDR2 YSYEKL. The CDR3 reads CASSHRDQGDYGYTF. The DNA for the CDR3 is TGCGCCAGCAGCCACAGGGACCAGGGGGACTATGGCTACACCTTC.

The chain couples TRBV6-1 to TRBJ2-1, with 16 bases aligning to TRBD2. This CDR3 region has 19 residues. V shed 1 base, J shed 2 bases, and the junction held 5 bases outside the gene matches. Per the germline V gene, CDR1 is MNHNS and CDR2 is SASEGT. DNA of the CDR3: TGTGCCAGCAGTGAAGAGGCCGGGACTAGCGGGAGGGCCTACAATGAGCAGTTCTTC. Translation: CASSEEAGTSGRAYNEQFF.

This clonotype has at least ten counts. J is TRBJ2-1 and V is TRBV12-3 or TRBV12-4; a weak D match, TRBD1 (5 bases). The CDR3 runs to 13 residues. Trimming shortened V by 6 bases and J by 10 bases, and 16 bases separated the two germline ends. DNA of the CDR3: TGTGCCAGCAGAAACCAGGGCGCGTCGGAGCAGTTCTTC. Translated: CASRNQGASEQFF.